Given below is one T cell receptor (beta chain) in context. Antigen unknown. The data were obtained in a study of shared clonotypes between healthy human individuals. Findings of the study overall: It was the non-shared clonotypes that had lower generation probabilities than clonotypes shared by all four donors. Rarefaction demonstrated incomplete sorted-subset sequencing despite large depth.

The data were produced by immunoSEQ multiplex PCR, yet TCRdb's version contains in-frame clones alone and is incomplete. This table has about 2 million clones, about 95% appearing once. In the naive CD8 group, cells lacked CD45RO and were positively selected for CCR7, so terminally differentiated effector memory CD45RA+ cells were left out. The donor cohort consisted entirely of Caucasian adults residing in Nashville, Tennessee. Per the germline V gene, CDR1 is PRHDT and CDR2 is FYEKMQ (reference sequence). The ends lost 1 base at V and 2 bases at J; junction bases unmatched: 4. The CDR3 extends over 16 amino acids.

This sequence originates from a man younger than 35 in good health. The sample comprised naive CD8+ T cells sorted from blood. The chain is built from TRBV13 and TRBJ2-1; TRBD1 matches 8 bases. The CDR3 DNA sequence: TGTGCCAGCAGCTTAGAGGGGACAGGAGCCTACAATGAGCAGTTCTTC. The encoded protein is CASSLEGTGAYNEQFF.